This is a list of T cell receptor beta chains from one sample in a study of blood T cell repertoires in COVID-19. Assay used: immunoSEQ multiplex PCR; TCRdb lists only in-frame clones, some missing. The sample lists around 260,000 clones, 85% to 90% occurring once. The sequenced sample was peripheral blood. The receptor set was obtained from a human donor in a cohort sampled during active COVID-19. The CDR3 runs from the conserved cysteine through the conserved F or W. Each record gives: D gene, J gene, V gene, clone size, CDR3 DNA, CDR3 protein. A D gene is named only where the DNA matches it firmly. Only part of the rows carry a size: once, few, many, or a class if the clone is expanded.

d_gene: NA
j_gene: TRBJ2-3
v_gene: TRBV18
abundance: NA
CDR3nt: TGTGCCAGCTCACCTTCACTCCATACGCGGGATATACCTTTGGTTACGCAGTATTTT
CDR3aa: CASSPSLHTRDIPLVTQYF

d_gene: NA
j_gene: TRBJ2-3
v_gene: TRBV4-1
abundance: NA
CDR3nt: TGCGCCAGCAGCCGCCAGGCGACGGCGGATACGCAGTATTTT
CDR3aa: CASSRQATADTQYF

d_gene: NA
j_gene: TRBJ1-1
v_gene: TRBV27
abundance: NA
CDR3nt: TGTGCCAGCAGTTTAAAACATTACACTGAAGCTTTCTTT
CDR3aa: CASSLKHYTEAFF

d_gene: TRBD1
j_gene: TRBJ2-1
v_gene: TRBV7-9
abundance: NA
CDR3nt: TGTGCCAGTACCACAGGGGCTGAGCAGTTCTTC
CDR3aa: CASTTGAEQFF

d_gene: NA
j_gene: TRBJ2-1
v_gene: TRBV11-2
abundance: NA
CDR3nt: TGTGCCAGCAGCTTACAGGGAACAGGTGAGCAGTTCTTC
CDR3aa: CASSLQGTGEQFF

d_gene: TRBD1
j_gene: TRBJ2-2
v_gene: TRBV6-2/TRBV6-3
abundance: NA
CDR3nt: TGTGCCAGCAGTTGGCGACAGGGGGGCGGTGAGCTGTTTTTT
CDR3aa: CASSWRQGGGELFF

d_gene: TRBD1
j_gene: TRBJ2-2
v_gene: TRBV19
abundance: once
CDR3nt: TGTGCCAGTAGTATAGTTGGGACAGGGACTAGGGAGCTGTTTTTT
CDR3aa: CASSIVGTGTRELFF

d_gene: TRBD2
j_gene: TRBJ2-1
v_gene: TRBV11-2
abundance: NA
CDR3nt: TGTGCCAGCAGCTTTGAGTCTTTCGGCCCTGGACTAGCGGGAGGGCAACGGTTCTTC
CDR3aa: CASSFESFGPGLAGGQRFF

d_gene: TRBD1
j_gene: TRBJ1-2
v_gene: TRBV16
abundance: once
CDR3nt: TGTGCCAGCAGCCAAGGGGGACAGGGTATCGGTGGCTACACCTTC
CDR3aa: CASSQGGQGIGGYTF

d_gene: TRBD1
j_gene: TRBJ1-2
v_gene: TRBV6-6
abundance: NA
CDR3nt: TGTGCCAGCAGCCGAAGGGACAGGGGAAAGGATACTGCTCAGGGCTACACCTTC
CDR3aa: CASSRRDRGKDTAQGYTF

d_gene: NA
j_gene: TRBJ1-6
v_gene: TRBV27
abundance: once
CDR3nt: TGTGCCAGCAGTTTGAACAGGCCGACCGACTCCTATAATTCACCCCTCCACTTT
CDR3aa: CASSLNRPTDSYNSPLHF

d_gene: NA
j_gene: TRBJ2-3
v_gene: TRBV27
abundance: NA
CDR3nt: TGTGCCAGCAGAATAGGACACCTTAGCACAGATACGCAGTATTTT
CDR3aa: CASRIGHLSTDTQYF

d_gene: NA
j_gene: TRBJ1-1
v_gene: TRBV19
abundance: NA
CDR3nt: TGTGCCAGTAGTATGGTGACAGCGCGCGACACTGAAGCTTTCTTT
CDR3aa: CASSMVTARDTEAFF

d_gene: NA
j_gene: TRBJ2-7
v_gene: TRBV12-3/TRBV12-4
abundance: NA
CDR3nt: TGTGCCAGCGCCATGGCAGGCGAGCAGTACTTC
CDR3aa: CASAMAGEQYF

d_gene: TRBD1
j_gene: TRBJ2-7
v_gene: TRBV2
abundance: NA
CDR3nt: TGTGCCAGCAGTGTTAACAGGGGTCGGTACGAGCAGTACTTC
CDR3aa: CASSVNRGRYEQYF

d_gene: NA
j_gene: TRBJ2-7
v_gene: TRBV12-3/TRBV12-4
abundance: once
CDR3nt: TGTGCCAGCAGCCTGACTACCCAAGAGCAGTACTTC
CDR3aa: CASSLTTQEQYF

d_gene: NA
j_gene: TRBJ1-5
v_gene: TRBV7-2
abundance: NA
CDR3nt: TGTGCCAGCAGCTTCACCGGGGGGGGTAATCAGCCCCAGCATTTT
CDR3aa: CASSFTGGGNQPQHF

d_gene: TRBD2
j_gene: TRBJ2-7
v_gene: TRBV3-1/TRBV3-2
abundance: NA
CDR3nt: TGTGCCAGCAGCCAGATGTTAGCGGGAGTTGATGAGCAGTACTTC
CDR3aa: CASSQMLAGVDEQYF

d_gene: NA
j_gene: TRBJ2-3
v_gene: TRBV29-1
abundance: NA
CDR3nt: TGCAGCGTTGACACTGAACTAGCACCACACCTCACAGATACGCAGTATTTT
CDR3aa: CSVDTELAPHLTDTQYF

d_gene: TRBD2
j_gene: TRBJ2-1
v_gene: TRBV7-2
abundance: NA
CDR3nt: TGTGCCAGCAGGTTGGAACTAGCGGCCTACAATGAGCAGTTCTTC
CDR3aa: CASRLELAAYNEQFF

d_gene: NA
j_gene: TRBJ2-2
v_gene: TRBV18
abundance: NA
CDR3nt: TGTGCCAGCTCACCCAGACAAGGGGGGAACACCGGGGAGCTGTTTTTT
CDR3aa: CASSPRQGGNTGELFF

d_gene: NA
j_gene: TRBJ2-4
v_gene: TRBV15
abundance: NA
CDR3nt: TGTGCCACCAGCAGACCTTTACAGGGTCTAGCCAAAAACATTCAGTACTTC
CDR3aa: CATSRPLQGLAKNIQYF

d_gene: NA
j_gene: TRBJ1-3
v_gene: TRBV4-3
abundance: NA
CDR3nt: TGCGCCAGCAGCCAAGGCAGGCTGAACACCATATATTTT
CDR3aa: CASSQGRLNTIYF

d_gene: NA
j_gene: TRBJ1-1
v_gene: TRBV5-6
abundance: NA
CDR3nt: TGTGCCAGCAGCTTGTGGTTAGTAAACACTGAAGCTTTCTTT
CDR3aa: CASSLWLVNTEAFF

d_gene: TRBD2
j_gene: TRBJ2-3
v_gene: TRBV15
abundance: NA
CDR3nt: TGTGCCACCAGCAGATTTACGACTAGCGGAGGCACAGATACGCAGTATTTT
CDR3aa: CATSRFTTSGGTDTQYF

d_gene: TRBD2
j_gene: TRBJ2-7
v_gene: TRBV5-4
abundance: NA
CDR3nt: TGTGCCAGCAGCTTGGCCGGGGGGGGGAGGTACGAGCAGTACTTC
CDR3aa: CASSLAGGGRYEQYF

d_gene: TRBD1
j_gene: TRBJ2-7
v_gene: TRBV6-1
abundance: NA
CDR3nt: TGTGCCAGCAGTGAAGGGGGACAGGGGGCGGGCGAGCAGTACTTC
CDR3aa: CASSEGGQGAGEQYF

d_gene: NA
j_gene: TRBJ2-7
v_gene: TRBV5-1
abundance: NA
CDR3nt: TGCGCCAGCAGCTTGATGGGCGGGGCAGCCTCCTACGAGCAGTACTTC
CDR3aa: CASSLMGGAASYEQYF

d_gene: NA
j_gene: TRBJ2-3
v_gene: TRBV6-2/TRBV6-3
abundance: NA
CDR3nt: TGTGCCAGCAGTTACGGCTCTCTCACAGATACGCAGTATTTT
CDR3aa: CASSYGSLTDTQYF

d_gene: NA
j_gene: TRBJ2-1
v_gene: TRBV27
abundance: NA
CDR3nt: TGTGCCAGCTCAACGGGACAGTGGGGGGACAATGAGCAGTTCTTC
CDR3aa: CASSTGQWGDNEQFF

d_gene: TRBD2
j_gene: TRBJ2-7
v_gene: TRBV6-5
abundance: once
CDR3nt: TGTGCCCGTAAAAGCGGGGGGAACGACTACGAGCAGTACTTC
CDR3aa: CARKSGGNDYEQYF

d_gene: NA
j_gene: TRBJ2-3
v_gene: TRBV29-1
abundance: once
CDR3nt: TGCAGCACTAGGGTGACAGATACGCAGTATTTT
CDR3aa: CSTRVTDTQYF

d_gene: NA
j_gene: TRBJ2-7
v_gene: TRBV5-1
abundance: NA
CDR3nt: TGCGCCAGCAGCTTGGTCGAGGTTGGCGAGCAGTACTTC
CDR3aa: CASSLVEVGEQYF

d_gene: NA
j_gene: TRBJ1-1
v_gene: TRBV5-4
abundance: NA
CDR3nt: TGTGCCAGCAGCTCCCTCGCGGGAAGCACTGAAGCTTTCTTT
CDR3aa: CASSSLAGSTEAFF

d_gene: TRBD1
j_gene: TRBJ2-7
v_gene: TRBV5-5
abundance: once
CDR3nt: TGTGCCAGCAGCCAACAGGGGGCGTACGAGCAGTACTTC
CDR3aa: CASSQQGAYEQYF

d_gene: TRBD2
j_gene: TRBJ2-7
v_gene: TRBV5-5
abundance: NA
CDR3nt: TGTGCCAGCAGCCTAGCGGAGAGGGGCTCCTACGAGCAGTACTTC
CDR3aa: CASSLAERGSYEQYF

d_gene: NA
j_gene: TRBJ1-1
v_gene: TRBV27
abundance: NA
CDR3nt: TGTGCCAGCAGTTCCCGTACAGGCCGAGAAGCTTTCTTT
CDR3aa: CASSSRTGREAFF

d_gene: TRBD1
j_gene: TRBJ2-2
v_gene: TRBV9
abundance: NA
CDR3nt: TGTGCCAGCAGCGTTCCGGGATCCAAGGGGGACAGGGGAATCACCGGGGAGCTGTTTTTT
CDR3aa: CASSVPGSKGDRGITGELFF

d_gene: NA
j_gene: TRBJ2-2
v_gene: TRBV6-5
abundance: NA
CDR3nt: TGTGCCAGCAGTTCCTGGCGGGATCGGAACACCGGGGAGCTGTTTTTT
CDR3aa: CASSSWRDRNTGELFF

d_gene: NA
j_gene: TRBJ2-7
v_gene: TRBV6-5
abundance: NA
CDR3nt: TGTGCCAGCACCCGTGGGGGAGGAGGGACCTACGAGCAGTACTTC
CDR3aa: CASTRGGGGTYEQYF